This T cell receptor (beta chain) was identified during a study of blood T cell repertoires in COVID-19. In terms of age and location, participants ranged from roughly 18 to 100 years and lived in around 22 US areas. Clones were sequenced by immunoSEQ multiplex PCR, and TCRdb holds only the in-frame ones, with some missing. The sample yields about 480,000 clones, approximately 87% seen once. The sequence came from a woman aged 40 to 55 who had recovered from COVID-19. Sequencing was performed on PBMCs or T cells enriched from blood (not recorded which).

The CDR3 coding sequence is TGTGCCAGCAGAGAGATAACTAATGAAAAACTGTTTTTT. This encodes CASREITNEKLFF. The rearrangement uses TRBV12-3 or TRBV12-4 and TRBJ1-4; D remains ambiguous. The CDR3 is made up of 13 amino acids. Trimming stripped 6 bases from V and 1 base from J, with 6 bases between.